The present TCR beta chain was sequenced within a study of cytomegalovirus exposure and HLA in healthy donors. Across the whole study: The platform used for the 120 or so validation repertoires matched that of the roughly 670 first-cohort repertoires, a later analysis reported. Study-level findings and limits: It was around 160 TCR beta chains that were listed as cytomegalovirus-associated. The tendency of first-cohort TCR clusters to co-occur in the 120 or so validation repertoires emerged from a later analysis.

The donors were members of the validation cohort, which comprised about 120 subjects and was separate from the first cohort of several hundred subjects. Profiled with immunoSEQ multiplex PCR; TCRdb holds only in-frame clones, not every one. In the table there are 200,000 or so clones, approximately 84% of which are singletons. CDR1 is SNHLY and CDR2 is FYNNEI in the germline V gene. The CDR3 extends over 14 amino acids. V was clipped by 7 bases and J by 9 bases, with 21 bases between them. Note on this clone: Its antigen is still unknown.

Specimen: PBMCs. This sequence was found in a man younger than 35 in good health and CMV-seropositive. The V call is TRBV2, the J call TRBJ2-5; possible D gene TRBD2, 5 bases. The CDR3 loop reads CASNSPPSPGSQYF. CDR3 DNA: TGTGCCAGCAATTCCCCCCCCTCCCCGGGGTCCCAGTACTTC.